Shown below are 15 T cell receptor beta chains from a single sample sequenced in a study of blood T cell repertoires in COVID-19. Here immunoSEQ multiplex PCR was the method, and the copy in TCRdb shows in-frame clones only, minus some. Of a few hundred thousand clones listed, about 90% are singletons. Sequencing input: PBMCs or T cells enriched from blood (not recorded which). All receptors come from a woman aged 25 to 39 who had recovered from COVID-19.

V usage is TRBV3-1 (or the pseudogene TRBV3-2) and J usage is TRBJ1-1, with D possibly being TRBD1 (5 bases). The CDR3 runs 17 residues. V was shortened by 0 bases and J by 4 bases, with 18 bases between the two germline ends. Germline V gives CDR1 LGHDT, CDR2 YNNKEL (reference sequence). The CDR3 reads CASSQDTSGVQGTEAFF. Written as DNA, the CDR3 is TGTGCCAGCAGCCAAGATACATCTGGAGTCCAGGGCACTGAAGCTTTCTTT.

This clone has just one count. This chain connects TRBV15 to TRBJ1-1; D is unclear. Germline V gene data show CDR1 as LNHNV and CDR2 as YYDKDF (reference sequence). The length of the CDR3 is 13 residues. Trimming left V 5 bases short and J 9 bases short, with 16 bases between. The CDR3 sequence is CATSGTGVGKAFF. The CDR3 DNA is TGTGCCACCAGCGGAACCGGGGTCGGGAAAGCTTTCTTT.

The CDR3 protein is CASSKVAESSYNEQFF. CDR3 nucleotide sequence: TGTGCCAGCAGCAAAGTAGCCGAGAGCTCCTACAATGAGCAGTTCTTC. The chain links TRBV21-1 to TRBJ2-1; the D call TRBD2 from the table was never checked on the DNA. TRBV21-1 is noted as a pseudogene. The CDR3 has 16 amino acids.

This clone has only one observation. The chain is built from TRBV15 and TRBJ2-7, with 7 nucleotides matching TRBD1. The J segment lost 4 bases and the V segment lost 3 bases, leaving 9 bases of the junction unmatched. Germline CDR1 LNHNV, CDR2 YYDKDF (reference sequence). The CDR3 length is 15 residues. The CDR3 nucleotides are TGTGCCACCAGCAGTGGGGACAGCGGATTTTACGAGCAGTACTTC. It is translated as CATSSGDSGFYEQYF.

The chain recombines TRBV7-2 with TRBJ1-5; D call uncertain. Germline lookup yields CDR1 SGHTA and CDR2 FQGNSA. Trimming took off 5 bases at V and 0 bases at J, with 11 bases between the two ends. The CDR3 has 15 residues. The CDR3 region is CASSPRPYSNQPQHF. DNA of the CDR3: TGTGCCAGCAGCCCTAGACCTTATAGCAATCAGCCCCAGCATTTT.

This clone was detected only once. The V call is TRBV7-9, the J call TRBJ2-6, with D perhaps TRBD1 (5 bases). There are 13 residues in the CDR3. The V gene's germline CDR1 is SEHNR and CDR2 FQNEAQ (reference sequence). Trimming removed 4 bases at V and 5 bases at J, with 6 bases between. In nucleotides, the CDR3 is TGTGCCAGCAGCTCAGGGAGGGCCAACGTCCTGACTTTC. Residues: CASSSGRANVLTF.

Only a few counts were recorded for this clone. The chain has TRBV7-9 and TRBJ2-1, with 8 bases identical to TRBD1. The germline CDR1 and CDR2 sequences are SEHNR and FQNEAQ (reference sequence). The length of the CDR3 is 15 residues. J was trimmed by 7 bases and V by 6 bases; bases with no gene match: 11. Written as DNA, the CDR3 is TGTGCCAGCAGGGCGGCGGCAGGGGGCGGGAATGAGCAGTTCTTC. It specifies CASRAAAGGGNEQFF.

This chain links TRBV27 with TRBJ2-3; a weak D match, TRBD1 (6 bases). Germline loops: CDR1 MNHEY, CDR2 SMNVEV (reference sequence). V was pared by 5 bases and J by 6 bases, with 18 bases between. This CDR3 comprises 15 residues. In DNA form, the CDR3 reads TGTGCCAGCAGTCCTCGGACAGCCGGTGGGGATACGCAGTATTTT. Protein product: CASSPRTAGGDTQYF.

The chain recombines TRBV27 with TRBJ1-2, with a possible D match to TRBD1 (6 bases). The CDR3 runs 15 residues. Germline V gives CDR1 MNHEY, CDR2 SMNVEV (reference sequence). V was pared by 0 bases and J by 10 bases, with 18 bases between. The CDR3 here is CASSLSRGAPLFYTF. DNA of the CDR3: TGTGCCAGCAGTTTATCTCGGGGGGCCCCTCTTTTCTACACCTTC.

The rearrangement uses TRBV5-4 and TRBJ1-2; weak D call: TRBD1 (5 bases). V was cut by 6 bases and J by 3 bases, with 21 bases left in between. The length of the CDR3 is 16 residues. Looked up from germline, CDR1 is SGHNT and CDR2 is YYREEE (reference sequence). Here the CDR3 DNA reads TGTGCCAGCACCCCCGCGACTGGGGTAGGGGACTATGGCTACACCTTC. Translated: CASTPATGVGDYGYTF.

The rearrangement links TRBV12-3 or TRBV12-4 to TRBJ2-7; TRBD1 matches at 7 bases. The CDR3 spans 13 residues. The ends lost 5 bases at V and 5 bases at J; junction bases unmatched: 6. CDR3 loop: CASSRQGRNEQYF. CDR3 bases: TGTGCCAGCAGTAGACAGGGTCGGAACGAGCAGTACTTC.

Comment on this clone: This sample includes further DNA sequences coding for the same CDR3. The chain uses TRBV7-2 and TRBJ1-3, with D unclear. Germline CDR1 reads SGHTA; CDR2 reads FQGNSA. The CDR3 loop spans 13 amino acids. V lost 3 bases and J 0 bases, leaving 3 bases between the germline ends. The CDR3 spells CASSFNSGNTIYF. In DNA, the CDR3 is TGTGCCAGCAGCTTCAACTCTGGAAACACCATATATTTT.

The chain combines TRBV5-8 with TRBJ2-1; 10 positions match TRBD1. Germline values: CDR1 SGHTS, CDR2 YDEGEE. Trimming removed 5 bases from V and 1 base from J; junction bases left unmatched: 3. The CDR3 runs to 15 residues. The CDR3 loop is CASSRQGASYNEQFF. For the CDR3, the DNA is TGTGCCAGCAGTAGACAGGGGGCATCCTACAATGAGCAGTTCTTC. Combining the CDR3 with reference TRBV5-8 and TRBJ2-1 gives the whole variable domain EAGVTQSPTHLIKTRGQQATLRCSPISGHTSVYWYQQALGLGLQFLLWYDEGEERNRGNFPPRFSGRQFPNYSSELNVNALELEDSALYLCASSRQGASYNEQFFGPGTRLTVL.

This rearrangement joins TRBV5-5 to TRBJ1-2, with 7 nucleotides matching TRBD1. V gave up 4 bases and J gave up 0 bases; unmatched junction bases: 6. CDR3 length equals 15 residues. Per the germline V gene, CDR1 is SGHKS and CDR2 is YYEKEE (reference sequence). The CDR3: CASSTGTATNYGYTF. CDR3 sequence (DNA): TGTGCCAGCAGCACGGGGACAGCAACTAACTATGGCTACACCTTC.

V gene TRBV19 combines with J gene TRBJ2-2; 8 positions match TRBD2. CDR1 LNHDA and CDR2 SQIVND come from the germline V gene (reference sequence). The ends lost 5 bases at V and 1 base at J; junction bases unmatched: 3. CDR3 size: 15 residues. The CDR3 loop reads CASSSTSGNTGELFF. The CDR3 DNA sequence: TGTGCCAGTAGTTCTACTAGCGGGAACACCGGGGAGCTGTTTTTT.